These T cell receptor beta chains were read from a single sample in a study of cytomegalovirus exposure and HLA in healthy donors. Clones were read by immunoSEQ multiplex PCR, and TCRdb kept only the in-frame ones, dropping some. The table records roughly 34,000 clones, 80% of them present only once. Sequenced: PBMCs. The receptors come from a male donor in good health and CMV-seronegative. Both conserved end residues are part of each CDR3. The order of the fields is J gene, D gene, clone size, V gene, CDR3 DNA, CDR3 protein. D genes are given only for firm matches. Not all rows give a size; the values are once, few, many and, for expanded clones, a class.

>TRBJ1-4|-|once|TRBV6-5
TGTGCCAGCAGTTACTCGGGGCGGATTAATGAAAAACTGTTTTTT
CASSYSGRINEKLFF
>TRBJ1-1|TRBD1|-|TRBV6-5
TGTGCCAGCAGTCCACGAACAGGGGGCGGCACTGAAGCTTTCTTT
CASSPRTGGGTEAFF
>TRBJ1-5|TRBD1|-|TRBV9
TGTGCCAGCAGCGTTGGGACAGGGATTAGTCAGCCCCAGCATTTT
CASSVGTGISQPQHF
>TRBJ2-7|-|-|TRBV28
TGTGCCAGCACCCCAAGAAGCAGGAACCCCTACGAGCAGTACTTC
CASTPRSRNPYEQYF
>TRBJ2-7|TRBD2|-|TRBV2
TGTGCCAGCACGGGACTAGCGGGAGGGTGGTACGAGCAGTACTTC
CASTGLAGGWYEQYF
>TRBJ2-7|TRBD1|-|TRBV5-4
TGTGCCAGCAGCACCGACAGGGGGCCCAGCGAGCAGTACTTC
CASSTDRGPSEQYF
>TRBJ2-3|-|-|TRBV2
TGTGCCAGCAGTGACGGTAGCGCCCCCCGCACAGATACGCAGTATTTT
CASSDGSAPRTDTQYF
>TRBJ2-5|TRBD1|-|TRBV19
TGTGCCAGTGGGGGGACAGGGGGTGAGACCCAGTACTTC
CASGGTGGETQYF
>TRBJ2-7|TRBD2|-|TRBV15
TGTGCCACCAGCAGCGGACTAGGGGCCTACGAGCAGTACTTC
CATSSGLGAYEQYF
>TRBJ2-5|-|-|TRBV11-3
TGTGCCAGCAGCTCTCAGGCGGAGACCCAGTACTTC
CASSSQAETQYF
>TRBJ2-2|-|-|TRBV5-5
TGTGCCAGCAGCTTGGTAGGGAGCCTGAACACCGGGGAGCTGTTTTTT
CASSLVGSLNTGELFF
>TRBJ1-1|TRBD1|-|TRBV6-5
TGTGCCAGCAGCCCCCGCGGGACAGGAATTTTTGGAGCTTTCTTT
CASSPRGTGIFGAFF
>TRBJ2-2|TRBD2|-|TRBV6-1
TGTGCCAGCAGTGAAGCTAGCGGGAGCACCGGGGAGCTGTTTTTT
CASSEASGSTGELFF
>TRBJ2-5|TRBD1|-|TRBV19
TGTGCCAGTAGTGAGGACAGGGGAGGAGAGACCCAGTACTTC
CASSEDRGGETQYF
>TRBJ1-2|TRBD1|few|TRBV18
TGTGCCAGCTCACCAGAGACAGGGGGCTATGGCTACACCTTC
CASSPETGGYGYTF
>TRBJ1-6|TRBD1|-|TRBV19
TGTGCCAGTAGTAAGCGACAGGGGATTTCACCCCTCCACTTT
CASSKRQGISPLHF
>TRBJ1-4|TRBD1|-|TRBV29-1
TGCAGCGTTGAAGCCGGGTTTAGTACAGGGGCCAATGAAAAACTGTTTTTT
CSVEAGFSTGANEKLFF
>TRBJ2-3|-|-|TRBV5-4
TGTGCCAGCGGGAAGGGGGTAGATACGCAGTATTTT
CASGKGVDTQYF
>TRBJ1-1|-|-|TRBV5-5
TGTGCCAGCAGCTTAGTAGGGAGCACTGAAGCTTTCTTT
CASSLVGSTEAFF
>TRBJ1-6|-|-|TRBV13
TGTGCCAGCAGCTTAGGCCCCTTACAGGCTCGAAATTCACCCCTCCACTTT
CASSLGPLQARNSPLHF
>TRBJ1-1|-|-|TRBV30
TGTGCCTGGAGGCGGGGGTCTGAAGCTTTCTTT
CAWRRGSEAFF
>TRBJ2-7|TRBD2|-|TRBV2
TGTGCCAGCAGTCCCCGGACTAGCGAAAGCTACGAGCAGTACTTC
CASSPRTSESYEQYF
>TRBJ1-4|-|-|TRBV28
TGTGCCAGCAGTTTACCAGGGGCGAGGGCTAATGAAAAACTGTTTTTT
CASSLPGARANEKLFF
>TRBJ1-4|TRBD1|once|TRBV4-2
TGTGCCAGCAGCCAAGGGTCGGGACAGGGGGGCGGGGAAAAACTGTTTTTT
CASSQGSGQGGGEKLFF
>TRBJ1-3|TRBD1|-|TRBV6-5
TGTGCCAGCAGGCCCGGGACAGTTGGAAACACCATATATTTT
CASRPGTVGNTIYF
>TRBJ1-1|-|few|TRBV7-9
TGTGCCAGCAGCCTCCAGACAGGCCCTGGGGGGAACACTGAAGCTTTCTTT
CASSLQTGPGGNTEAFF
>TRBJ1-5|-|-|TRBV6-4
TGTGCCAGCAGCCCGGACAGCCTAAATCAGCCCCAGCATTTT
CASSPDSLNQPQHF
>TRBJ1-5|-|once|TRBV27
TGTGCCAGCAGTTCCCCTGAGGCAGGGAATCAGCCCCAGCATTTT
CASSSPEAGNQPQHF
>TRBJ1-6|-|-|TRBV28
TGTGCCAGCAGTTCAGGACAGTATAATTCACCCCTCCACTTT
CASSSGQYNSPLHF
>TRBJ2-7|-|once|TRBV10-2
TGCGCCAGCAGTAGTGAGGGCAGCTACGAGCAGTACTTC
CASSSEGSYEQYF
>TRBJ1-1|TRBD1|once|TRBV5-5
TGTGCCAGCAGCTCGCGACAGGGGGGGTCTGAAGCTTTCTTT
CASSSRQGGSEAFF
>TRBJ1-2|-|-|TRBV7-9
TGTGCCAGCAGCTCCCGGTTGGAGTACTATGGCTACACCTTC
CASSSRLEYYGYTF
>TRBJ2-7|-|-|TRBV6-1
TGTGCCAGCAGTGAACAGGGTGCCTCCTACGAGCAGTACTTC
CASSEQGASYEQYF
>TRBJ2-3|-|-|TRBV2
TGTGCCAGCAGTACAACAGATACGCAGTATTTT
CASSTTDTQYF
>TRBJ2-1|TRBD2|-|TRBV29-1
TGCAGCGTTGAGATAGCGGGGTTCAATGAGCAGTTCTTC
CSVEIAGFNEQFF